This T cell receptor beta chain was observed in a study of T cell clonality in common variable immunodeficiency. The V gene's germline CDR1 is SGHRS and CDR2 YFSETQ. This CDR3 has 11 amino acids. V dropped 6 bases and J dropped 5; count of bases not matched to a gene: 2. As to this clone: Its antigen remains unidentified. The read terminates 3 residues ahead of where the CDR3 ends, so the germline J gene completes it.

Study-level findings and limits: Common variable immunodeficiency TCR beta sequences reportedly had fewer deletions and N-nucleotide insertions.

Libraries were prepared by immunoSEQ multiplex PCR; TCRdb keeps only in-frame clonotypes and omits some of them. This repertoire lists 15,000 to 20,000 clones without singletons; about 12% sits in the top ten. The sample was peripheral blood mononuclear cells. The chain combines TRBV5-1 with TRBJ2-7; TRBD1 aligns across 7 bases. The clonotype originates from a human donor with common variable immunodeficiency. CDR3 loop: CASKGANEQYF. CDR3 bases read: TGCGCCAGCAAGGGGGCTAACGAG.